Listed below are T cell receptor beta chains from one sample, sequenced in a study of CD8 T cells in ankylosing spondylitis. TCRdb re-analysed the 5' RACE reads in MiXCR, keeping a single row per CDR3 protein. Of 330,000 or so distinct CDR3 sequences in the sample, less than 9.5% were seen once. The sample was blood, either unsorted or a sorted T cell fraction (not recorded which). The receptor source for this set is a male donor with ankylosing spondylitis. The CDR3 runs from the conserved cysteine through the conserved F or W. Fields, in order: J gene, D gene, V gene, clone size, CDR3 DNA, CDR3 protein. D genes are given only for firm matches. Only part of the rows carry a size: once, few, many, or a class if the clone is expanded.

>TRBJ2-1|-|TRBV12-3/TRBV12-4|many
TGTGCCAGCAGTTTCGGGGCAGGGGACTCGCAGTTCTTC
CASSFGAGDSQFF
>TRBJ2-1|TRBD2|TRBV5-5|-
TGTGCCAGCAGCTTCACCGGGACTAGCGGTAAGCAGTTCTTC
CASSFTGTSGKQFF
>TRBJ2-4|-|TRBV28|few
TGTGCCAGCCACCCCGGCCATAAAAACATTCAGTACTTC
CASHPGHKNIQYF
>TRBJ2-5|-|TRBV11-2|many
TGTGCCAGCAGCTTAGGACAGAGTTCGTTGACCCAGTACTTC
CASSLGQSSLTQYF
>TRBJ2-5|-|TRBV27|many
TGTGCTTGGAGGCGGGACAGAGAGACCCAGTACTTC
CAWRRDRETQYF
>TRBJ1-2|TRBD1|TRBV12-3/TRBV12-4|-
TGTGCCAGCAGTTTAGCTCCGGGACAGGGGGCGAAGGGCTACACCTTC
CASSLAPGQGAKGYTF
>TRBJ2-1|-|TRBV14|-
TGTGCCAGCAGCCAACGACTACTCTCAGCGGGCGACGAGCAGTTCTTC
CASSQRLLSAGDEQFF
>TRBJ2-1|-|TRBV15|few
TGTGCCACCAGCAGAGTCGGCGGGACGACCTACAATGAGCAGTTCTTC
CATSRVGGTTYNEQFF
>TRBJ1-4|-|TRBV7-9|few
TGTGCCAGCAGTCATCCCGAAAAACTGTTTTTT
CASSHPEKLFF
>TRBJ2-7|-|TRBV28|-
TGTGCCAGCAGCTCCGGGGTGTCCTACGAGCAGTACTTC
CASSSGVSYEQYF
>TRBJ2-5|-|TRBV2|few
TGTGCCAGCAGTTCGGACAGTGAAGAGACCCAGTACTTC
CASSSDSEETQYF
>TRBJ2-5|-|TRBV5-1|few
TGCGCCAGCAGCTTGGGACTAGATGCGGAGACCCAGTACTTC
CASSLGLDAETQYF
>TRBJ1-1|-|TRBV5-1|few
TGCGCCAGCACGGGGCTTTTGGACACTGAAGCTTTCTTT
CASTGLLDTEAFF
>TRBJ1-4|-|TRBV28|many
TGTGCCAGCAGTTTCCAGGGGTCAACTAATGAAAAACTGTTTTTT
CASSFQGSTNEKLFF
>TRBJ2-1|TRBD1|TRBV28|few
TGTGCCAGCAGTTTACGACAGGGGGCTCGTAATGAGCAGTTCTTC
CASSLRQGARNEQFF
>TRBJ2-1|TRBD2|TRBV10-3|-
TGTGCCATCAGATCTGTTAGCGGGTCCTCCTACAATGAGCAGTTCTTC
CAIRSVSGSSYNEQFF
>TRBJ2-7|-|TRBV7-9|-
TGTGCCAGCAGCTTATTGTCCGGACCCTACGAGCAGTACTTC
CASSLLSGPYEQYF
>TRBJ2-7|TRBD2|TRBV10-3|-
TGTGCCATCGGGGGGACTAGCGGAATCTACGAGCAGTACTTC
CAIGGTSGIYEQYF
>TRBJ2-7|-|TRBV5-1|many
TGCGCCAGCAGCTTGGATGGACGGAACTACGAGCAGTACTTC
CASSLDGRNYEQYF
>TRBJ1-5|-|TRBV28|many
TGTGCCGTTAAGGAGGCCAATCAGCCCCAGCATTTT
CAVKEANQPQHF
>TRBJ2-2|TRBD1|TRBV27|many
TGTGCCAGCAGTCCGAGGCTGGGACAGGGGAATACCGGGGAGCTGTTTTTT
CASSPRLGQGNTGELFF